This T cell receptor beta chain was recorded in a study of T cells after yellow fever vaccination. Looking at the study overall: SMART-Seq v4 Ultra Low Input prepared the low-cell-number fractions. Overall study results and limits: One caveat is that FACS-sorted repertoires could contain abundant clonotypes contaminating from the bulk population.

This clonotype was seen only a few times. What it recognizes is unknown. They built TCR cDNA with 5'RACE template switching, a step that put in a universal primer site and UMIs. TCRdb called the 5' RACE reads again in MiXCR, with one record for every CDR3 protein. The sample shows 300,000 to 350,000 distinct CDR3 sequences, 3.5% to 4.5% of them seen only once. Germline-derived CDR1 and CDR2 are LGHDT and YNNKEL (reference sequence). This CDR3 has 15 residues. With 4 bases removed from V and 0 bases from J, the gap between germline ends came to 12 bases. This material consisted of PBMCs, taken 5 days after the yellow fever booster vaccination. This clonotype originated in a man in his late teens or twenties who received the YFV17D yellow fever vaccine. The rearrangement uses TRBV3-1 and TRBJ1-1; D gene ambiguous. CDR3 sequence reads: CASSRLLGVNTEAFF. CDR3 in DNA: TGTGCCAGCAGCCGACTTCTGGGAGTGAACACTGAAGCTTTCTTT.